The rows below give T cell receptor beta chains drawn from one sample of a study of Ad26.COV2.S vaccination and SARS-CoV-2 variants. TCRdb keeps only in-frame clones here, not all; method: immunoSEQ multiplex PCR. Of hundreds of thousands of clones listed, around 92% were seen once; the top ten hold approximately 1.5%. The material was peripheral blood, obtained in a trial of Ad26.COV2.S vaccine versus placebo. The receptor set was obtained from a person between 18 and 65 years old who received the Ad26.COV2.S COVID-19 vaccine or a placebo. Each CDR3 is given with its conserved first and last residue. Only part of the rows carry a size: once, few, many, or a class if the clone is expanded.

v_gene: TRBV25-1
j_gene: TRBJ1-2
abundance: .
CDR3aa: CASSDWTNGYTF

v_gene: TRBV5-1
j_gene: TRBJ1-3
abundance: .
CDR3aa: CASSLGTGTGGTIYF

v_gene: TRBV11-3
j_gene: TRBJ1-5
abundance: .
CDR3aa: CASSLAGDRGNQPQHF

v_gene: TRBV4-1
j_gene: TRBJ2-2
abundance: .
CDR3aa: CASSQGRSGGASGELFF

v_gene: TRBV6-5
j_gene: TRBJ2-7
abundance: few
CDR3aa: CASGGAYEQYF

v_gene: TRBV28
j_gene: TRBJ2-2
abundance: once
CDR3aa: CASTQFRGASAGELFF

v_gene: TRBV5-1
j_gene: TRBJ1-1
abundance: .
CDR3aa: CASSLVGVNTEAFF

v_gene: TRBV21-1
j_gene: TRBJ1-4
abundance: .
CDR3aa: CASSKEVGSDEKLFF

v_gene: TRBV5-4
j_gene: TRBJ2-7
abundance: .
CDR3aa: CASSSGGSYEQYF

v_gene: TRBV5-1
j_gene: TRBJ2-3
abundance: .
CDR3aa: CASRTSGTDTQYF

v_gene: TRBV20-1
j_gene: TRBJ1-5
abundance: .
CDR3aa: CSAQRDQPQHF

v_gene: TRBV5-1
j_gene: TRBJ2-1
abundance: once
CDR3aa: CASSLGGGDEQFF

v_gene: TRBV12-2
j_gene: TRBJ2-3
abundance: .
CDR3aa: CASRLVPRDTQYF

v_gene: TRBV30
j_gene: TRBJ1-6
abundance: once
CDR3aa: CAWSVGGGNSPLHF

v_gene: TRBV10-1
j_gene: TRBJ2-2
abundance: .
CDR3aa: CASSDEGLASLNTGELFF

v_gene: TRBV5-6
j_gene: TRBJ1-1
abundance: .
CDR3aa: CASSIRTGMNTEAFF

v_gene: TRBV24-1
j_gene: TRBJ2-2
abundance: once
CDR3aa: CATSDNSGYTGELFF

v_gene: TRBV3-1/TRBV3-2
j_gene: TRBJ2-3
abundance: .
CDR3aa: CASSQVVPGIGTDTQYF

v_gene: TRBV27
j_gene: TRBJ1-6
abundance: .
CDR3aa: CASSLQTSTNSPLHF

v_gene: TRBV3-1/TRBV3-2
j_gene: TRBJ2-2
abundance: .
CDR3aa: CASNFGTSGGAGELFF

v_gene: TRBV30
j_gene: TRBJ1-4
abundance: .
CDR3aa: CAWTRSPGEKLFF

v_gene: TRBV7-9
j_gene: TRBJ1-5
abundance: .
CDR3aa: CASSLESVNQPQHF

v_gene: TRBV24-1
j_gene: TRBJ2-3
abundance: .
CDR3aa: CATSGGGDTQYF

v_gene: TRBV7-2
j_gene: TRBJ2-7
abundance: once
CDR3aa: CASSSDFYEQYF

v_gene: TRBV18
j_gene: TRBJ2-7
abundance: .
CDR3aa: CASSSGTPSSYEQYF

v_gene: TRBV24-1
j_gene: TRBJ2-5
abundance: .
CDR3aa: CATSDTSQETQYF

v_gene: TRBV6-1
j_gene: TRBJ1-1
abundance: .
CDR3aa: CATTFWGLNTEAFF

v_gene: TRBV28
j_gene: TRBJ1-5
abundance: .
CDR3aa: CASSLWGTGTSNQPQHF

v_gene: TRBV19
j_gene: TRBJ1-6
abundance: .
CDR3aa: CASSPRTGSYSPLHF

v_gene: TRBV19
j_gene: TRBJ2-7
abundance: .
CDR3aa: CASSLGTSYEQYF

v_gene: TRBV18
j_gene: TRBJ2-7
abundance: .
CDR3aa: CASSPKAGGFYEQYF

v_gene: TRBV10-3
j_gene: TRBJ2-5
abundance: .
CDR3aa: CAIRGGGRETQYF

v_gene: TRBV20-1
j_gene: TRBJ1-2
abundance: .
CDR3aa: CSAHDRYGYTF

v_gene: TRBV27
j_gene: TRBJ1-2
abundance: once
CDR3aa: CASKTGGEYGYTF

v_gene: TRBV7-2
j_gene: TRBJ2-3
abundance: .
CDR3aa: CASSLAGVGGRRDTQYF

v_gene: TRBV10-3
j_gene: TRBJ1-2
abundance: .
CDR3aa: CAISSAENGYTF

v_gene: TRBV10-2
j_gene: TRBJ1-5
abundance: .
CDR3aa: CASSVMGFSNQPQHF

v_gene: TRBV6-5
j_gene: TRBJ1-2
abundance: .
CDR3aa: CASRPWQDYGYTF

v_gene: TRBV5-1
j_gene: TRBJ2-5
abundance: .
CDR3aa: CASSLEDETQYF

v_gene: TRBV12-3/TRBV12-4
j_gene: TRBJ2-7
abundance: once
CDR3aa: CASSFGANYEQYF

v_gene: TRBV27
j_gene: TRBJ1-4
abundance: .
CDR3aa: CASSLYSGQGEKLFF

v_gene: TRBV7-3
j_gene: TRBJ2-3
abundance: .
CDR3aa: CASSLVAGGQRTDTQYF

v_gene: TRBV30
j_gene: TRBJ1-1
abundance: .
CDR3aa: CAWSEDREAFF

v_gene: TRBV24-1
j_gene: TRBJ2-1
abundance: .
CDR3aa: CATSDLGREQFF

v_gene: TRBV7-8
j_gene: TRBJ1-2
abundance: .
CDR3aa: CASSLIRTAGYGYTF

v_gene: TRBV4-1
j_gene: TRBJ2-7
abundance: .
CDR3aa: CASSQASKSGSPYEQYF

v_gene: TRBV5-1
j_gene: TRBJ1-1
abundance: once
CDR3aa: CASSLGVGRVNTEAFF

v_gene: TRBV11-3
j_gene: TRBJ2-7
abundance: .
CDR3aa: CASSQRTGSGEQYF

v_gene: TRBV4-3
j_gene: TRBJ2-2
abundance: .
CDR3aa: CASSPGVDWTGELFF

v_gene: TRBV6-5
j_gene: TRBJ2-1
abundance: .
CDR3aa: CASSYRRGASYNEQFF

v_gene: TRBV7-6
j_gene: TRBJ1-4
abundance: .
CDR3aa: CASSARTTNNEKLFF